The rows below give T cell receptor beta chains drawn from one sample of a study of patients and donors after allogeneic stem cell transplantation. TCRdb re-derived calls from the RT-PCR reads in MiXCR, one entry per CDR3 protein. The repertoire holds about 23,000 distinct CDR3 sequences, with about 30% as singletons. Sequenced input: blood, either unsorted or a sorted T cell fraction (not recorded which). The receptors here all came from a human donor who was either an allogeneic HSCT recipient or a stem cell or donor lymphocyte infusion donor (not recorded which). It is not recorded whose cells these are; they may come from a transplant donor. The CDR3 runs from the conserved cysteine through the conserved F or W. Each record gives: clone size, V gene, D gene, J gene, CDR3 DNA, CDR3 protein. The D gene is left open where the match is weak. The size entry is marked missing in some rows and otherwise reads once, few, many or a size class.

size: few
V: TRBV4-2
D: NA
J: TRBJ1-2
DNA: TGTGCCAGCAGCTTACTAGTTAACTATGGCTACACCTTC
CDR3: CASSLLVNYGYTF

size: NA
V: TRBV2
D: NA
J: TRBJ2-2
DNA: TGTGCCACCAGAGGAAGGGCCGGGGAGCTGTTTTTT
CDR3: CATRGRAGELFF

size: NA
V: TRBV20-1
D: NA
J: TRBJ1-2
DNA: TGCAGTGTCATTACAGGGTCCTATGGCTACACCTTC
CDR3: CSVITGSYGYTF

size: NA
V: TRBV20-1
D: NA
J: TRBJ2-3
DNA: TGCAGTGCTAGCGGGAACCCAGATACGCAGTATTTT
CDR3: CSASGNPDTQYF

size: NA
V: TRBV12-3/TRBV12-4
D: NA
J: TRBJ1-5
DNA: TGTGCCAGCAGTACAGGGTTTGGGCAGCCCCAGCATTTT
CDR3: CASSTGFGQPQHF

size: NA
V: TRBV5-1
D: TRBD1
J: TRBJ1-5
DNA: TGCGCCAGATTCAGGGGGCGCGGGTATCAGCCCCAGCATTTT
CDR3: CARFRGRGYQPQHF

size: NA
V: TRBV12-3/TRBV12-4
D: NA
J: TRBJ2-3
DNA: TGTGCCAGCAGTTTATCCGGGACAGATACGCAGTATTTT
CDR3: CASSLSGTDTQYF

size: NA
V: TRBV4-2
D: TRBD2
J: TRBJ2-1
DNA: TGTGCCAGCAGCCCCCTGACTAGCGGGGGGTACAATGAGCAGTTCTTC
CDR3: CASSPLTSGGYNEQFF

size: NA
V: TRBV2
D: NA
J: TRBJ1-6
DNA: TGTGCCAGCAGTGAGGCGGACTATAATTCACCCCTCCACTTT
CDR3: CASSEADYNSPLHF

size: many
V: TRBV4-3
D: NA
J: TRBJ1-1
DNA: TGCGCCAGCAGAGGACAGCTCAACACTGAAGCTTTCTTT
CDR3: CASRGQLNTEAFF

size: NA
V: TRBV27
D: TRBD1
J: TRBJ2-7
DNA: TGTGCCAGCAGTCCATGGGACAGTTACGAGCAGTACTTC
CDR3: CASSPWDSYEQYF

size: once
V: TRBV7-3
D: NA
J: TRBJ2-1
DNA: TGTGCCAGCAGCACCAGGGACGCGGAGGAGCAGTTCTTC
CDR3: CASSTRDAEEQFF

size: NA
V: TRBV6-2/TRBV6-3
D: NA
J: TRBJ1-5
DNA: TGTGCCAGCAGTTACTCGACAAGGAATACAGGGTATAGCAATCAGCCCCAGCATTTT
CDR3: CASSYSTRNTGYSNQPQHF

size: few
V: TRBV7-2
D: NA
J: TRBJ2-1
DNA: TGTGCCAGCAGCCGGGGACCACTAGAAGAGCAGTTCTTC
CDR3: CASSRGPLEEQFF

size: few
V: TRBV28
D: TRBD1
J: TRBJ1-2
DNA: TGTGCCAGCAGTGCCCCGGGACAGGGGGCGAATGGCTACACCTTC
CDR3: CASSAPGQGANGYTF

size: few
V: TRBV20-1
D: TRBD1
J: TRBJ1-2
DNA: TGCAGTGCTAAAGGACAGGGTAACTATGGCTACACCTTC
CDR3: CSAKGQGNYGYTF

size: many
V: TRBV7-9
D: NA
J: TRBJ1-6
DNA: TGTGCCAGCAGCTTCGGTGACACTCATAATTCACCCCTCCACTTT
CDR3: CASSFGDTHNSPLHF

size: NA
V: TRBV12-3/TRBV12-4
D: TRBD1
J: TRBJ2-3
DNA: TGTGCCAGCAGTTTAGGAAGGGGGCGAGGCACAGATACGCAGTATTTT
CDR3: CASSLGRGRGTDTQYF

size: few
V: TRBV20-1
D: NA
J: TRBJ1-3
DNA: TGCAGTGCTAGAGATGGGTGGCAGGCTAGCTCTGGAAACACCATATATTTT
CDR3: CSARDGWQASSGNTIYF

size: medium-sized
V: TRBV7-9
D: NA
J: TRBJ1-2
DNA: TGTGCCAGCAGCTTAGGCCCGGGAGGGTATGGCTACACCTTC
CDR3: CASSLGPGGYGYTF

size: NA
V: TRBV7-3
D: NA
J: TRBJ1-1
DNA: TGTGCCAGCAGCTCAGGGGTGAGGACTGAAGCTTTCTTT
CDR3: CASSSGVRTEAFF

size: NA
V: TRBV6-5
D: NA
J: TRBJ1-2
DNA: TGTGCCAGCAGTTACTCCCCAGGGGCGGGGAACTATGGCTACACCTTC
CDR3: CASSYSPGAGNYGYTF

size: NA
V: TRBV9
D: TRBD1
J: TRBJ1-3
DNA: TGTGCCAGCAGCGTACGGGACAGTCCCTCTGGAAACACCATATATTTT
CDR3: CASSVRDSPSGNTIYF

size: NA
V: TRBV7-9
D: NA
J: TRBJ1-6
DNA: TGTGCCAGCAGCTTAGAGGCAGGATTTTCTTCACCCCTCCACTTT
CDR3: CASSLEAGFSSPLHF

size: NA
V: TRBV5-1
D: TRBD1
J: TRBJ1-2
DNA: TGCGCCAGCAGCTTGGTGACAGGGGGTAACTATGGCTACACCTTC
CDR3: CASSLVTGGNYGYTF

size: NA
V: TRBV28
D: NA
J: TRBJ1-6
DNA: TGTGCCAGCAGAGTCCGGGACCCCTATTCACCCCTCCACTTT
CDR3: CASRVRDPYSPLHF

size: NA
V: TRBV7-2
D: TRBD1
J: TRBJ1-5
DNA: TGTGCCAGCAGCTTAGTATCGGGACAGGGAGGCTATTATCAGCCCCAGCATTTT
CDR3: CASSLVSGQGGYYQPQHF

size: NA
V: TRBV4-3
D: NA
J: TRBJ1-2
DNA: TGCGCCAGCAGCCAAGATGTGGTACGGAACCTCTATGGCTACACCTTC
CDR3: CASSQDVVRNLYGYTF

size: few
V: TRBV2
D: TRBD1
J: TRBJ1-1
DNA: TGTGCCAGCAGTGGGGACAGAGGGAACACTGAAGCTTTCTTT
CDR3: CASSGDRGNTEAFF

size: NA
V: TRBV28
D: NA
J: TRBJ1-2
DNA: TGTGCCAGCAGTTTCCGGGCCAACTATGGCTACACCTTC
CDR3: CASSFRANYGYTF

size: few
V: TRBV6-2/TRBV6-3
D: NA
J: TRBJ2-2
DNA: TGTGCCAGCGGGGTGCAGGGGACCGGGGAGCTGTTTTTT
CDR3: CASGVQGTGELFF

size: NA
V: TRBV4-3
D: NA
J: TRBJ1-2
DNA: TGCGCCAGCAGCCAAGGGGACCGAGCTAACTATGGCTACACCTTC
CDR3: CASSQGDRANYGYTF

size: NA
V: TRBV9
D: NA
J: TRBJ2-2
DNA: TGTGCCAGCAGCGACGACAGGAGGGCCGGGGAGCTGTTTTTT
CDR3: CASSDDRRAGELFF

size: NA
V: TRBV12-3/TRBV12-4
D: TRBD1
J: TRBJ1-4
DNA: TGTGCCAGCAGTACACAGGGGGTGGCTGAAAAACTGTTTTTT
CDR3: CASSTQGVAEKLFF

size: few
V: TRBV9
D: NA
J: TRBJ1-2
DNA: TGTGCCAGCAGCGTAACGAACTATGGCTACACCTTC
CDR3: CASSVTNYGYTF

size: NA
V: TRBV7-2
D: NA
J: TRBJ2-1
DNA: TGTGCCAGCAGCTTTGGGGGGCGGCACAATGAGCAGTTCTTC
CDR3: CASSFGGRHNEQFF

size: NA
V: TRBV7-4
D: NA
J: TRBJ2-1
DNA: TGTGCCAGCAGCTTGTTTGAGGATGGTGAGCAGTTCTTC
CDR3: CASSLFEDGEQFF

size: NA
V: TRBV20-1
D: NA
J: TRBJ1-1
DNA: TGCAGTGCCCGAGGGGACACTGAAGCTTTCTTT
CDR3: CSARGDTEAFF

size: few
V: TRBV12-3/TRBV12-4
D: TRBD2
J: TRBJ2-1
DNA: TGTGCCAGCAGTTTAAGCGGGGGCCTCAATGAGCAGTTCTTC
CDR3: CASSLSGGLNEQFF

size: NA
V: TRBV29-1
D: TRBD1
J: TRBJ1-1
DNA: TGCAGCGCAGGGGGCCTGTTGTCCGCTGAAGCTTTCTTT
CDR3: CSAGGLLSAEAFF

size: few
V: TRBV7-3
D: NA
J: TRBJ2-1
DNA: TGTGCCAGCAGCCGGGGAAGCAGCTCCTACAATGAGCAGTTCTTC
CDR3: CASSRGSSSYNEQFF

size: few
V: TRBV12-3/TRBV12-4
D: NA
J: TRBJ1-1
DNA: TGTGCCAGCATCATAGCGTTAGGGCGGAACACTGAAGCTTTCTTT
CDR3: CASIIALGRNTEAFF

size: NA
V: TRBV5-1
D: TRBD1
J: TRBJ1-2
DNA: TGCGCCAGCAGCCAACAGGGGCCCTATGGCTACACCTTC
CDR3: CASSQQGPYGYTF

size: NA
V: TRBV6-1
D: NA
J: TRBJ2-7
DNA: TGTGCCAGCAGTGACCAGAGGGCCAGGAGAGACGAGCAGTACTTC
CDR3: CASSDQRARRDEQYF

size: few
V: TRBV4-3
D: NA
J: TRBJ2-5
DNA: TGCGCCAGCAGCCAAGAGGTGGACAGACAAGAGACCCAGTACTTC
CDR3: CASSQEVDRQETQYF

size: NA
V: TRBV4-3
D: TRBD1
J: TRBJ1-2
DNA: TGCGCCAGCAGCCAAGACCGGGGACAGGGGTATGGCTACACCTTC
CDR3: CASSQDRGQGYGYTF

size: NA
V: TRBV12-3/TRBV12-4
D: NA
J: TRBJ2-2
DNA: TGTGCCAGCAGTTTAGCCCACGGCGGGGCGAACACCGGGGAGCTGTTTTTT
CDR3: CASSLAHGGANTGELFF

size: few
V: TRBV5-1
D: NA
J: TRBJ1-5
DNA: TGCGCCAGCAGCTTGGTTTGGGGACGGGATCAGCCCCAGCATTTT
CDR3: CASSLVWGRDQPQHF

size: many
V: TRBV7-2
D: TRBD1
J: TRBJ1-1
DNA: TGTGCCAGCAGCCCAAGGGCCGGGACAGGGAAATTAAACACTGAAGCTTTCTTT
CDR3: CASSPRAGTGKLNTEAFF

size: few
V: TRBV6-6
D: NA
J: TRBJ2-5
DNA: TGTGCCAGCAGTTACCAAGGAGTGCAAGAGACCCAGTACTTC
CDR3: CASSYQGVQETQYF

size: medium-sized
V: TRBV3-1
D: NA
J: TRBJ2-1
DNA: TGTGCCAGCAGCCAAGGAGAGAAAGTGCAGTTCTTC
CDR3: CASSQGEKVQFF

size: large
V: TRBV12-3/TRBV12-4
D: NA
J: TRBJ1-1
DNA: TGTGCCAGCAGCAGGGGACTGAACACTGAAGCTTTCTTT
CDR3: CASSRGLNTEAFF

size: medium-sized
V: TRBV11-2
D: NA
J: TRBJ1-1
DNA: TGTGCCAGCAGACCCCAGGGAACGCGCACTGAAGCTTTCTTT
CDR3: CASRPQGTRTEAFF